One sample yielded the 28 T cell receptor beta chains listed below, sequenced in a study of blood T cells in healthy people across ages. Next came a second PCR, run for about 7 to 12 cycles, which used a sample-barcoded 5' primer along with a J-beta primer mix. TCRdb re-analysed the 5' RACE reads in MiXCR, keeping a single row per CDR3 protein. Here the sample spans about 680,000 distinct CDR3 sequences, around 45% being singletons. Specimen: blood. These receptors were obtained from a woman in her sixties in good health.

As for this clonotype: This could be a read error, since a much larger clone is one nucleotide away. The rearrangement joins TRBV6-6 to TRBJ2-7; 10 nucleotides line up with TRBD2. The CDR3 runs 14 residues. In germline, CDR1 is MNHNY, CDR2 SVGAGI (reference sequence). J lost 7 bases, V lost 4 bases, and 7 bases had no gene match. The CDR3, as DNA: TGTGCCAGCAGTTCCGGACTAGCGGCTCATGAGCAGTACTTC. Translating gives CASSSGLAAHEQYF.

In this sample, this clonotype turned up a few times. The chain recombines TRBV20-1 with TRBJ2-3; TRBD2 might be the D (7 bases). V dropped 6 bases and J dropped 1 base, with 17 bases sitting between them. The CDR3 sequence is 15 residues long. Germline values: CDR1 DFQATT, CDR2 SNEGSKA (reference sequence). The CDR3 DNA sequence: TGCAGTGCCCCCCTGGGGGGGGCGGGCACAGATACGCAGTATTTT. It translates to CSAPLGGAGTDTQYF.

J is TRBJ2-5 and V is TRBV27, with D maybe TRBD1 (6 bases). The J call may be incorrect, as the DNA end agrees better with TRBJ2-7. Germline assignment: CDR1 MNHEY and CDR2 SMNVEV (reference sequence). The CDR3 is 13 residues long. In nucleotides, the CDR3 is TGTGCCAGCAAAAGGGGACACTACTACGAGCAGTACTTC. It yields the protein CASKRGHYYEQYF.

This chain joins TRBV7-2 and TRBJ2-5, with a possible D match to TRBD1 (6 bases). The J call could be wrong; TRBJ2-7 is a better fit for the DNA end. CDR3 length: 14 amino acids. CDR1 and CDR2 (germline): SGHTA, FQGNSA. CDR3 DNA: TGTGCCAGCAGCTTTGGACAGATAACCTACGAGCAGTACTTC. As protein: CASSFGQITYEQYF.

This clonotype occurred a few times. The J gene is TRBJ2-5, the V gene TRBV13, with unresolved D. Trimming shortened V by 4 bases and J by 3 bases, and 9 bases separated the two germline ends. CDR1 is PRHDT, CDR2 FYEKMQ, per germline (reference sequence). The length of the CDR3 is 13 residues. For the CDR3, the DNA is TGTGCCAGCAGCTCCCTTGAGGAAGAGACCCAGTACTTC. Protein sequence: CASSSLEEETQYF.

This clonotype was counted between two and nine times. DNA of the CDR3: TGTGCCAGCAGCTTAGGGCGCTCGGGACTAGCGAAAGAGACCCAGTACTTC. This codes for CASSLGRSGLAKETQYF. The rearrangement joins TRBV7-2 to TRBJ2-5; 10 nucleotides align to TRBD2. The CDR3 is 17 residues long. V trimming: 1 base; J trimming: 3 bases; junction bases outside the gene matches: 8. The V gene's germline CDR1 is SGHTA and CDR2 FQGNSA.

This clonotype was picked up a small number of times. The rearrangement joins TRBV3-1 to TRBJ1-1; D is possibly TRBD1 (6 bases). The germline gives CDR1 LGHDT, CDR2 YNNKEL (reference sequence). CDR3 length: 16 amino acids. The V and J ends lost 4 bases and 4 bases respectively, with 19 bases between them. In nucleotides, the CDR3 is TGTGCCAGCAGCCCCCGGGCGGGGGCAATATCCACTGAAGCTTTCTTT. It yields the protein CASSPRAGAISTEAFF.

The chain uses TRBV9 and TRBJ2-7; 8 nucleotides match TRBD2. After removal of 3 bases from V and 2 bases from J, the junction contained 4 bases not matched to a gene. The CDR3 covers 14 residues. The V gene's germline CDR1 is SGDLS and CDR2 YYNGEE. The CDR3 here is CASSAGLDAYEQYF. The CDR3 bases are TGTGCCAGCAGCGCGGGACTAGATGCCTACGAGCAGTACTTC.

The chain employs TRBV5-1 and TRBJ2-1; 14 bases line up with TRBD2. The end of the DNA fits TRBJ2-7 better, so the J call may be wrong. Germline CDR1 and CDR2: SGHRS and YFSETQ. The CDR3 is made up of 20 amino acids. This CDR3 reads CASSLGPTSGRASSYNEQYF. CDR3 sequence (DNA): TGCGCCAGCAGCTTGGGGCCGACTAGCGGGAGGGCCTCTTCCTACAATGAGCAGTACTTC.

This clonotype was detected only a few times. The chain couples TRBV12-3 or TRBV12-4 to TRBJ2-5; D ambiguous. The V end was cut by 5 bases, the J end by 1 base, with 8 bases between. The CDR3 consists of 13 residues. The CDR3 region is CASSPWSQETQYF. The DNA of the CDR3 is TGTGCCAGCAGTCCATGGAGCCAAGAGACCCAGTACTTC.

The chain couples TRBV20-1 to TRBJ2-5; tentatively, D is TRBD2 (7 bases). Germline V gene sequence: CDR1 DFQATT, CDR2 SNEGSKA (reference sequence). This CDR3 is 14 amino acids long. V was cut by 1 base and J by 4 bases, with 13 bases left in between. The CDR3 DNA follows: TGCAGTGCTAGAGGCGGGGGCTCAAGAGAGACCCAGTACTTC. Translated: CSARGGGSRETQYF.

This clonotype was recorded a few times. The CDR3 DNA reads TGCAGCGTCGTCTTTGCTAGCGGGAGGATCGGGCAGTTCTTC. Translating it yields CSVVFASGRIGQFF. The chain uses TRBV29-1 and TRBJ2-1; 11 positions agree with TRBD2. J lost 12 bases, V lost 6 bases, and 13 bases had no gene match. The CDR3 totals 14 residues. Per the germline V gene, CDR1 is SQVTM and CDR2 is ANQGSEA.

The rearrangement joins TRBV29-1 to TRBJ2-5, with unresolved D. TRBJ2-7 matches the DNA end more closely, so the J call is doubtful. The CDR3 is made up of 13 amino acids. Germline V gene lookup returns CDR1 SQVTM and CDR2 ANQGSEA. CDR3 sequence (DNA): TGCAGCGCCGGCACCAGGCAAACCTACGAGCAGTACTTC. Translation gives CSAGTRQTYEQYF.

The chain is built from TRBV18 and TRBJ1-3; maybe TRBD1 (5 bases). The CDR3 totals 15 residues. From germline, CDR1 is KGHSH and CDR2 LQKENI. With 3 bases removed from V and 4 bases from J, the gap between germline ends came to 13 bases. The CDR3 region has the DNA TGTGCCAGCTCACCTACCCAGGGCTCCGGAAACACCATATATTTT. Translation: CASSPTQGSGNTIYF.

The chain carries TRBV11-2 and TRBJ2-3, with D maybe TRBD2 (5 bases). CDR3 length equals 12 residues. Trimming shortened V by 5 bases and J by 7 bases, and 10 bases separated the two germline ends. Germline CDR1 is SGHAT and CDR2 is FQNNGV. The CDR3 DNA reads TGTGCCAGCAGCCCGACTACCAATACGCAGTATTTT. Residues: CASSPTTNTQYF.

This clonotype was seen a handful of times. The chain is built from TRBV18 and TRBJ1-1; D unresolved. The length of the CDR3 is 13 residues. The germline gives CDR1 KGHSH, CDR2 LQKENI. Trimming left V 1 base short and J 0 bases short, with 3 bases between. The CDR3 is CASSPRLNTEAFF. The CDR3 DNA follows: TGTGCCAGCTCACCACGCCTGAACACTGAAGCTTTCTTT.

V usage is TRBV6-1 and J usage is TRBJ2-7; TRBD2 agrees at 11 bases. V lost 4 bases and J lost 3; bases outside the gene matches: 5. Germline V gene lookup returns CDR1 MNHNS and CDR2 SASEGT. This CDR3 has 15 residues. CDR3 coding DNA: TGTGCCAGCAGTGTTTGGGGACTAGCGGACTACGAGCAGTACTTC. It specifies CASSVWGLADYEQYF.

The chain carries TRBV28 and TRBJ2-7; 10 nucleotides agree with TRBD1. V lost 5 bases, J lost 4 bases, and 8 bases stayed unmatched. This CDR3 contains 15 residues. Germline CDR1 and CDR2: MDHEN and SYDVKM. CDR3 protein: CASSLVRDRGYEQYF. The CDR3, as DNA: TGTGCCAGCAGTCTAGTCCGGGACAGGGGTTACGAGCAGTACTTC.

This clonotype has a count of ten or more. The CDR3 loop reads CASSLTGYGYTF. Here the CDR3 DNA reads TGTGCCAGCAGTTTGACAGGGTATGGCTACACCTTC. The chain uses TRBV7-2 and TRBJ1-2; 7 bases line up with TRBD1. After removal of 6 bases from V and 5 bases from J, the junction contained 3 bases not matched to a gene. CDR3 length: 12 amino acids. Germline CDR1 is SGHTA and CDR2 is FQGNSA.

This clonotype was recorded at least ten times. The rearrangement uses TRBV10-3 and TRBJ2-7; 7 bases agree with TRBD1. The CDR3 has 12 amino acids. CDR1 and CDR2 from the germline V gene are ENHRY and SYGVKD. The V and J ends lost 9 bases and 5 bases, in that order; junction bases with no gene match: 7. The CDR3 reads CAIWTGIDEQYF. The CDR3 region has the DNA TGTGCCATTTGGACAGGTATCGACGAGCAGTACTTC.

CDR3: CSARATSRGNEQFF. The CDR3 DNA sequence: TGCAGTGCTAGGGCGACTAGTAGAGGCAATGAGCAGTTCTTC. V gene TRBV20-1 combines with J gene TRBJ2-1; tentative D call: TRBD2 (6 bases). Trimming stripped 3 bases from V and 6 bases from J, with 15 bases between. Germline V gives CDR1 DFQATT, CDR2 SNEGSKA (reference sequence). This CDR3 region has 14 residues.

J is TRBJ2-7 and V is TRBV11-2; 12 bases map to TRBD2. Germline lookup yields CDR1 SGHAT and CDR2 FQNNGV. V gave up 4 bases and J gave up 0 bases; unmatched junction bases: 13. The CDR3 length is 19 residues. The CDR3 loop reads CASSSLTRTSGTYSYEQYF. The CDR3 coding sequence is TGTGCCAGCAGCTCTCTAACGAGGACTAGCGGGACCTACTCCTACGAGCAGTACTTC.

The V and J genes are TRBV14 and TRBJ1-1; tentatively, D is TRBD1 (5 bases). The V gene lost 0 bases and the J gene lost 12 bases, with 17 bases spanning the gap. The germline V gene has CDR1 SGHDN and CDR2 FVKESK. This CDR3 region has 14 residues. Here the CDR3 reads CASSQDTGGTKPFF. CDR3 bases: TGTGCCAGCAGCCAAGATACAGGCGGTACAAAACCTTTCTTT. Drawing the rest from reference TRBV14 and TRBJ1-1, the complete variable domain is EAGVTQFPSHSVIEKGQTVTLRCDPISGHDNLYWYRRVMGKEIKFLLHFVKESKQDESGMPNNRFLAERTGGTYSTLKVQPAELEDSGVYFCASSQDTGGTKPFFGQGTRLTVV.

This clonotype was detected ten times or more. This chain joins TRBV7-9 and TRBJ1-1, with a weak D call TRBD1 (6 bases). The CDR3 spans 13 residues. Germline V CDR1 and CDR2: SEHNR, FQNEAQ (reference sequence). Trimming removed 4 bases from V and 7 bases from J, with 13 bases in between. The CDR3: CASSSDSQCEAFF. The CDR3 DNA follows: TGTGCCAGCAGCTCGGACAGTCAATGTGAAGCTTTCTTT.

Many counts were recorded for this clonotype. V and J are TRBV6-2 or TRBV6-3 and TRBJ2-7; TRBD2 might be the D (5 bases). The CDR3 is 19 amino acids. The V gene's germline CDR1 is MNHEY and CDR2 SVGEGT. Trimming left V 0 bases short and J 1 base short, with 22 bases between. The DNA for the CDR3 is TGTGCCAGCAGTTACTCACTAGAGGTTATCGCTCTTCTTTCCTACGAGCAGTACTTC. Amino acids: CASSYSLEVIALLSYEQYF.

The CDR3 nucleotides read TGTGCCAGCAGTGGCCGGGACTATGCCTCTGGGGCCAACGTCCTGACTTTC. It translates to CASSGRDYASGANVLTF. The genes are TRBV6-1 and TRBJ2-6, with 7 bases fitting TRBD2. The CDR3 covers 17 residues. V shed 4 bases, J shed 0 bases, and the junction held 6 bases outside the gene matches. CDR1 and CDR2 (germline): MNHNS, SASEGT.

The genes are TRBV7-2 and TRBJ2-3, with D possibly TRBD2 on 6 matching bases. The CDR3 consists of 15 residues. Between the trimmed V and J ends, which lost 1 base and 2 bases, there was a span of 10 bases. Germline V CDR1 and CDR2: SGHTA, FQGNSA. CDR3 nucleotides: TGTGCCAGCAGCTTAGACGGGAGAACCACAGATACGCAGTATTTT. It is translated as CASSLDGRTTDTQYF. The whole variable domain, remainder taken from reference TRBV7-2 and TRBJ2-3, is GAGVSQSPSNKVTEKGKDVELRCDPISGHTALYWYRQSLGQGLEFLIYFQGNSAPDKSGLPSDRFSAERTGGSVSTLTIQRTQQEDSAVYLCASSLDGRTTDTQYFGPGTRLTVL.

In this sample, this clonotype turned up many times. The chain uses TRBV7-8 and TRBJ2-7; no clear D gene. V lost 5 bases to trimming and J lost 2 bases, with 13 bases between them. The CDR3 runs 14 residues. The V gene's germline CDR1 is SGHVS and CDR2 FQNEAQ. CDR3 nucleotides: TGTGCCAGCAGCCCCAGAAGCCGGGCCTACGAGCAGTACTTC. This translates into CASSPRSRAYEQYF.